The 24 T cell receptor beta chains in this list originate from one sample, sequenced in a study of blood T cell repertoires in COVID-19. The assay was immunoSEQ multiplex PCR, and TCRdb's table has in-frame clones only and misses some. The sample consists of fewer than 250,000 clones, around 92% of them appearing once. Sequencing was done on a sample of PBMCs or T cells enriched from blood (not recorded which). The origin of the receptors is a woman aged 18-29 years who had recovered from COVID-19.

The gene calls are TRBV10-3 and TRBJ2-1; D perhaps matches TRBD2 (6 bases). The CDR3 consists of 17 residues. Germline-derived CDR1 and CDR2 are ENHRY and SYGVKD. Trimming stripped 0 bases from V and 10 bases from J, with 22 bases between. CDR3 in amino acids: CAISESSGSGRPGEQFF. CDR3 nucleotides: TGTGCCATCAGTGAGTCGAGTGGGAGCGGGCGCCCGGGAGAGCAGTTCTTC.

The V call is TRBV3-1 (or the pseudogene TRBV3-2), the J call TRBJ2-1; 11 bases agree with TRBD2. The V and J ends lost 5 bases and 5 bases, in that order; junction bases with no gene match: 5. The CDR3 sequence is 15 residues long. Germline-derived CDR1 and CDR2 are LGHDT and YNNKEL (reference sequence). The CDR3 reads CASSGPGLADNEQFF. CDR3 in DNA: TGTGCCAGCAGCGGTCCGGGACTAGCGGACAATGAGCAGTTCTTC.

The chain is built from TRBV5-4 and TRBJ1-5; 10 bases are shared with TRBD1. This CDR3 has 14 amino acids. V dropped 6 bases and J dropped 5; count of bases not matched to a gene: 5. Germline CDR1 reads SGHNT; CDR2 reads YYREEE (reference sequence). The CDR3 nucleotides are TGTGCCAGCACCAAAGGGACAGGGGATCAGCCCCAGCATTTT. This sequence encodes CASTKGTGDQPQHF.

The table lists this clone with a count of one. The CDR3 DNA follows: TGTGCCAGCAGTGCCCCGGGACAGCTTAATGAAAAACTGTTTTTT. It specifies CASSAPGQLNEKLFF. The rearrangement links TRBV25-1 to TRBJ1-4; 7 bases map to TRBD1. J was trimmed by 4 bases and V by 4 bases; bases with no gene match: 6. The CDR3 contains 15 residues. The germline V gene has CDR1 MGHDK and CDR2 SYGVNS.

The genes are TRBV5-1 and TRBJ1-2, with 8 bases lining up with TRBD1. This CDR3 region has 15 residues. Germline assignment: CDR1 SGHRS and CDR2 YFSETQ. V dropped 0 bases and J dropped 5; count of bases not matched to a gene: 6. This CDR3 is CASSLGGTGEYGYTF. Written as DNA, the CDR3 is TGCGCCAGCAGCTTGGGTGGGACAGGAGAATATGGCTACACCTTC.

J is TRBJ2-7 and V is TRBV7-2, with 11 bases that match TRBD2. CDR1 and CDR2 from the germline V gene are SGHTA and FQGNSA. The CDR3 length is 15 residues. Trimming cost V 3 bases and J 2 bases; bases outside gene matches: 3. CDR3 coding DNA: TGTGCCAGCAGCTTTACTAGCGGGGGACCCTACGAGCAGTACTTC. This gives the protein CASSFTSGGPYEQYF.

The J gene is TRBJ2-5, the V gene TRBV2; no firm D call. Germline V lookup: CDR1 SNHLY, CDR2 FYNNEI. V lost 6 bases to trimming and J lost 5 bases, with 13 bases between them. The CDR3 runs to 13 residues. CDR3 in amino acids: CASSWSGEETQYF. The CDR3 DNA reads TGTGCCAGCAGCTGGTCGGGTGAGGAGACCCAGTACTTC.

This sequence joins TRBV12-3 or TRBV12-4 and TRBJ1-1, with no clear D. This CDR3 comprises 11 residues. Trimming took off 4 bases at V and 7 bases at J, with 7 bases between the two ends. The CDR3 DNA reads as TGTGCCAGCAGTTCCCGGGTTGAAGCTTTCTTT. Protein sequence: CASSSRVEAFF.

This rearrangement joins TRBV18 to TRBJ2-3; possibly TRBD1 for D (6 bases). V lost 6 bases to trimming and J lost 4 bases, with 11 bases between them. The CDR3 contains 13 residues. Germline V CDR1 and CDR2: KGHSH, LQKENI. The CDR3 is CASSRTDPDTQYF. In DNA, the CDR3 is TGTGCCAGCTCCCGGACAGACCCAGATACGCAGTATTTT.

This clone was detected only a few times. J is TRBJ2-1 and V is TRBV9, with D perhaps TRBD2 (6 bases). V was pared by 1 base and J by 8 bases, with 10 bases between. The CDR3 extends over 13 amino acids. Germline V CDR1 and CDR2: SGDLS, YYNGEE. In DNA, the CDR3 is TGTGCCAGCAGCGTACAGGGAGGACATGAGCAGTTCTTC. Amino acid sequence: CASSVQGGHEQFF.

The chain couples TRBV27 to TRBJ2-6; 11 bases align to TRBD1. This CDR3 is built from 18 residues. J lost 0 bases, V lost 5 bases, and 6 bases had no gene match. Looked up from germline, CDR1 is MNHEY and CDR2 is SMNVEV (reference sequence). The CDR3 region has the DNA TGTGCCAGCAGTCCACGGACAGGGGGCAGCTCTGGGGCCAACGTCCTGACTTTC. Protein product: CASSPRTGGSSGANVLTF.

This chain uses TRBV21-1 with TRBJ2-5; TRBD2, as called in the table, went unchecked against the DNA. TRBV21-1 is a documented pseudogene. The CDR3 extends over 16 amino acids. CDR3 amino acids: CASFTASERGGETQYF. CDR3 in DNA: TGTGCCAGCTTTACCGCCTCGGAGCGGGGTGGAGAGACCCAGTACTTC.

This clone was detected once. The chain carries TRBV18 and TRBJ2-7; 7 bases are shared with TRBD1. Germline values: CDR1 KGHSH, CDR2 LQKENI. With V trimmed by 2 bases and J by 4 bases, 5 bases remained unmatched. The CDR3 length is 14 residues. The CDR3 DNA sequence: TGTGCCAGCTCACCAAGACAGGGCGTATACGAGCAGTACTTC. Encoded protein: CASSPRQGVYEQYF.

The chain carries TRBV15 and TRBJ1-5; 7 nucleotides agree with TRBD1. CDR3 size: 15 residues. Germline CDR1 is LNHNV and CDR2 is YYDKDF (reference sequence). Losses at the gene ends were 5 bases for V and 7 bases for J; bases not matched to a gene: 11. CDR3 in DNA: TGTGCCACCAGCGAGTACAGGGGAAGTGAACAGCCCCAGCATTTT. Its protein product is CATSEYRGSEQPQHF.

The V call is TRBV6-6, the J call TRBJ2-5, with 11 nucleotides matching TRBD2. Germline V gene lookup returns CDR1 MNHNY and CDR2 SVGAGI (reference sequence). This CDR3 contains 15 residues. V lost 6 bases and J lost 5; bases outside the gene matches: 8. DNA for the CDR3: TGTGCCAGCAGGCAAATAGCGGGGGGGCACGAGACCCAGTACTTC. Protein: CASRQIAGGHETQYF.

This rearrangement joins TRBV28 to TRBJ1-1; 8 nucleotides align to TRBD1. CDR3 length: 15 amino acids. Germline CDR1 MDHEN, CDR2 SYDVKM. The V gene end was trimmed by 5 bases and the J gene end by 1 base; junction bases not matched to a gene: 6. The CDR3 sequence is CASSTGQGQNTEAFF. The CDR3 nucleotides read TGTGCCAGCAGTACCGGACAGGGACAGAACACTGAAGCTTTCTTT.

The chain employs TRBV7-9 and TRBJ1-2; possibly TRBD1 for D (6 bases). The CDR3 is 16 residues long. Germline CDR1 reads SEHNR; CDR2 reads FQNEAQ (reference sequence). Deletions cut 5 bases from V and 4 bases from J, with 20 bases between. The CDR3 loop reads CASSGEGLRDTYGYTF. DNA of the CDR3: TGTGCCAGCAGCGGGGAAGGACTGAGGGACACCTATGGCTACACCTTC. The full variable domain, completed using reference TRBV7-9 and TRBJ1-2, is DTGVSQNPRHKITKRGQNVTFRCDPISEHNRLYWYRQTLGQGPEFLTYFQNEAQLEKSRLLSDRFSAERPKGSFSTLEIQRTEQGDSAMYLCASSGEGLRDTYGYTFGSGTRLTVV.

The V gene is TRBV30, the J gene TRBJ1-2; possible D gene TRBD1, 6 bases. Germline CDR1 and CDR2: GTSNPN and SVGIG (reference sequence). Between the trimmed V and J ends, which lost 2 bases and 0 bases, there was a span of 13 bases. The CDR3 spans 15 residues. The chain's CDR3 is CAWSYGQTTNYGYTF. The CDR3 DNA sequence: TGTGCCTGGAGTTACGGACAGACTACTAACTATGGCTACACCTTC.

This rearrangement joins TRBV7-3 to TRBJ1-2; 9 nucleotides align to TRBD1. Trimming removed 1 base from V and 0 bases from J; junction bases left unmatched: 6. Germline V CDR1 and CDR2: SGHTA, FQGTGA. The CDR3 has 17 residues. CDR3 DNA: TGTGCCAGCAGCTTAAGAGGGGGGACAGGGTCTAACTATGGCTACACCTTC. The encoded protein is CASSLRGGTGSNYGYTF.

The chain has TRBV5-3 and TRBJ2-3; unclear D gene. TRBV5-3 is an ORF, and what it does is uncertain. The CDR3 sequence is 12 residues long. Trimming stripped 1 base from V and 10 bases from J, with 10 bases between. This CDR3 is CARSLSLSAQYF. The CDR3 DNA is TGTGCCAGAAGCTTGTCCCTCTCGGCGCAGTATTTT.

The V call is TRBV7-9, the J call TRBJ2-1; TRBD2 aligns across 8 bases. Germline-derived CDR1 and CDR2 are SEHNR and FQNEAQ (reference sequence). This CDR3 is built from 12 residues. Trimming cost V 7 bases and J 7 bases; bases outside gene matches: 3. This CDR3 is CASMRGANEQFF. In nucleotides, the CDR3 is TGTGCCAGCATGCGGGGGGCTAATGAGCAGTTCTTC.

The genes are TRBV23-1 and TRBJ1-2; 11 nucleotides agree with TRBD1. TRBV23-1 is sorted into the ORF group, with uncertain function. The CDR3 contains 12 residues. J gave up 8 bases and V 9 bases, and 5 bases lay outside the gene matches. The CDR3 region is CASGTGGRGYTF. CDR3 bases: TGCGCCAGTGGGACAGGGGGTCGGGGCTACACCTTC.

This chain joins TRBV29-1 and TRBJ1-1; D gene unclear. Germline CDR1 is SQVTM and CDR2 is ANQGSEA. V gave up 4 bases and J gave up 5 bases, with 11 bases separating them. The CDR3 covers 12 residues. The CDR3 is CSVARGQTEAFF. CDR3 bases: TGCAGCGTTGCCCGCGGGCAAACTGAAGCTTTCTTT.

The chain has TRBV3-1 (or the pseudogene TRBV3-2) and TRBJ1-4; unclear D gene. V lost 1 base, J lost 8 bases, and 5 bases lay in between. This CDR3 contains 12 residues. Germline loops: CDR1 LGHDT, CDR2 YNNKEL (reference sequence). DNA for the CDR3: TGTGCCAGCAGCCAAGTTCGGGAAAAACTGTTTTTT. This codes for CASSQVREKLFF.